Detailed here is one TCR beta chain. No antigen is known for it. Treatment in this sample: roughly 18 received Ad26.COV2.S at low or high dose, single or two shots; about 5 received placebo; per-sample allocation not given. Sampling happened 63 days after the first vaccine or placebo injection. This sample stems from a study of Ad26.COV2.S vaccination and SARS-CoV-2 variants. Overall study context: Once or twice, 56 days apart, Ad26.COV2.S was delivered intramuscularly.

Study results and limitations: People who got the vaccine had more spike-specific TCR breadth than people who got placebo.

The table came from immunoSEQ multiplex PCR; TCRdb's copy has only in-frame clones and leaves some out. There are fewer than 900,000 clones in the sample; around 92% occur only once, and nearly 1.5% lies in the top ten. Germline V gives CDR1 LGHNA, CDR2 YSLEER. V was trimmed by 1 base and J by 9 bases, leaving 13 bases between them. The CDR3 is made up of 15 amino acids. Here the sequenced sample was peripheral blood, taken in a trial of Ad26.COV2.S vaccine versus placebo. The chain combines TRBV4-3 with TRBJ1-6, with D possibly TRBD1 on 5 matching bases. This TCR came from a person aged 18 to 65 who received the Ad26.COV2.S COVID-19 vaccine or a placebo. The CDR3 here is CASSQVGREGSPLHF. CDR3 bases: TGCGCCAGCAGCCAAGTGGGCAGGGAGGGTTCACCCCTCCACTTT.